This record concerns one TCR beta chain sequence. Its antigen is currently not known. Base qualities are not at hand, and no much larger clone is one base apart. The sample originates from a study of OX40 agonist ivuxolimab in advanced cancers. Context from the whole study: Ivuxolimab was a fully human IgG2 agonistic monoclonal antibody targeting the costimulatory receptor OX40 (CD134). Intravenous ivuxolimab was administered to patients every 2 weeks at six dose levels: 0.01, 0.1, 0.3, 1.5, 3 and 10 mg/kg. Of the roughly 51 dose-escalation patients, hepatocellular carcinoma was present in some 19, melanoma in roughly 15, renal cell carcinoma in 9 and head and neck cancer in 9. A male proportion of around 83% and a mean age of approximately 55 years, ranging from 23 to 79, were recorded for the dose-escalation cohort. Patients were allowed to have had prior anti-PD-1, anti-PD-L1 or anti-CTLA-4 therapy, and 30% to 40% of the dose-escalation patients had been treated with checkpoint inhibitors. Partial responses occurred in three dose-escalation patients, of whom one had hepatocellular carcinoma and two had cutaneous melanoma. Peripheral TCRbeta sequencing aimed to test whether ivuxolimab altered TCR sequence diversity and caused clonal T-cell expansion. The monotherapy dose-escalation portion (N = 52 patients) of the phase I ivuxolimab trial is reported in the paper. Study-level results and caveats: Low levels of normalized T-cell clonal expansion were also shown by some nonresponding patients. At doses of 0.1 to 3.0 mg/kg, clonal expansion of both CD4+ and CD8+ blood T cells was observed from baseline to week 6. After ivuxolimab, expanded clones were on average more numerous among CD8+ T cells than among CD4+ T cells. In the 0.1-3.0 mg/kg groups, partial responders had among the lowest normalized peripheral clonal expansion, particularly in CD8+ T cells. The antigen specificity of the clonally expanded peripheral T cells was not determined.

Ends trimmed: V by 4 bases, J by 2 bases; bases unmatched to a gene: 5. CDR1 and CDR2 are drawn from the germline V gene (reference sequence): GTSNPN, SVGIG. The CDR3 starts with the cysteine, ends with the phenylalanine, and has 14 residues. Kept here is only the CDR3 DNA, which spans 42 bases and is read in frame from base 1. Patients with autoimmune disease history or receiving systemic immunosuppression were excluded from the trial. In every dose cohort, peripheral blood was drawn for TCR sequencing at baseline, cycle 4 day 1, and cycle 7 day 1. Samples were obtained from an open-label, multicenter, first-in-human phase I dose-escalation trial of ivuxolimab. Adults with locally advanced or metastatic head and neck squamous cell, hepatocellular, melanoma or renal cell carcinoma were enrolled in the trial. CD4+ and CD8+ T cells were sorted separately from peripheral blood before TCR sequencing.

Genomic DNA was isolated from the sorted cells so that the TCRbeta CDR3 region could be sequenced. The immunoSEQ Assay was used for sequencing of TCRbeta CDR3 regions. Entries here come from immuneACCESS through TCRdb and include only in-frame sequences with V and J called. Some clones fail to appear in such tables; in the studies checked, an unresolved V gene covers under half of the shortfall, and the cause of the remainder is unknown. The sample table holds fewer than 85,000 clones, of which 90% were seen once. 0.3% to 0.4% of the sample is taken by the ten largest. The sample consisted of CD4+ or CD8+ T cells sorted from blood, taken in a trial of the OX40 agonist ivuxolimab. The chain employs TRBV30 and TRBJ1-5; 7 central bases correspond to TRBD1. The receptor's source is an adult with an advanced solid tumor such as melanoma, head and neck, liver or kidney cancer. The CDR3 region: CAWKRGQGNQPQHF. At the DNA level, the sequence is TGTGCCTGGAAAAGGGGGCAAGGCAATCAGCCCCAGCATTTT.